The present T cell receptor (beta chain) was sequenced within a study of a mutant IDH1 vaccine in newly diagnosed glioma (dated by TCRdb to about 2021). Background for the entire study: In the chemotherapy-containing groups, vaccination started alongside temozolomide cycles, whereas in patients who had radiotherapy alone it started 4-6 weeks after radiotherapy. For exploratory analyses, 25 to 30 treated patients had longitudinal TCRB deep sequencing done wherever samples were available. Before enrollment, most patients had been given radiochemotherapy with temozolomide as standard therapy, while the rest had received either radiotherapy alone or temozolomide alone. The week-35 safety follow-up was designated visit V12, and the week-47 end of study was designated visit V13. Of the approximately 35 treated patients, about 62% were male and about 40% were female, and the mean age was about 40 years. Peripheral blood was drawn at six visits: V03 (baseline), V05, V07, V10, V12 and V13. Points the paper makes about the study in general: No apparent relationship was observed between pseudoprogression and alterations in the top peripheral T cell clonotypes detected by TCRB sequencing. Vaccine-induced immune responses across multiple MHC alleles were detected in about 93% of patients. Availability determined which PBMC samples were chosen for TCRB deep sequencing. According to the authors, sample limitations meant that analyses of patient blood samples could not be reproduced.

CDR1 and CDR2 are read off the germline V gene (reference sequence) as GTSNPN and SVGIG. The CDR3 contains 17 residues, cysteine and phenylalanine counted. The entry retains the CDR3 DNA only, 51 bases that are in frame from base 1. V drops 4 bases and J drops 1 base, leaving 22 bases in between. The time point label, as the study defines it: week 35, safety follow-up. Every vaccine dose consisted of 300 ug of a 20-mer mutant IDH1 peptide in Montanide, administered subcutaneously together with topical imiquimod. Patients received eight vaccinations in weeks 1, 3, 5, 7, 11, 15, 19 and 23, corresponding to visits V03 through V10. Newly diagnosed WHO grade 3 or 4 IDH1-mutant astrocytomas showing loss of nuclear ATRX were present in the donors. The samples were drawn from NOA16, a multicentre, single-arm, open-label phase I trial in Germany that tested a mutant IDH1 peptide vaccine in humans for the first time. The DNeasy Blood and Tissue Kit was used to extract genomic DNA from EDTA blood for TCRB sequencing.

Concerning this clone itself: The target of this receptor is not known. Base-call qualities are not available, and no considerably larger clone is one nucleotide away.

The library came from the immunoSEQ multiplex PCR assay. Rearranged TCR beta chain sequences were amplified using the hsTCRB Kit according to the manufacturer's protocol. Sequencing of TCRB libraries was carried out on an Illumina MiSeq. As for how the authors treated the data: The kit vendor's proprietary platform handled demultiplexing, trimming and gene mapping. This immuneACCESS table, as held by TCRdb, lists in-frame sequences with V and J called but not all clones. Of the missing ones, under half trace to an unresolved V gene in checked studies; the others have no known cause. The D gene and trimming were derived from the DNA, and the V and J assignments and clone size from that table. The sample table shows some 57,000 clones, and 80% to 90% are seen once. Jointly, the top ten make up 3.5% to 5% of the sample.

The TCR was taken from a woman in her late teens or twenties with glioma. The sequence is built from TRBV30 and TRBJ1-2; TRBD1 is a weak D gene call, 6 bases matching. The starting material was PBMCs, obtained from a glioma patient whose treatment included an IDH1 peptide vaccine. The CDR3 here reads CAWIPAGAGRLNYGYTF. The DNA sequence is as follows: TGTGCCTGGATTCCGGCGGGGGCAGGGAGACTTAACTATGGCTACACCTTC.